These 20 T cell receptor beta chains originate from one sample sequenced in a study of blood T cell repertoires in COVID-19. The table came from immunoSEQ multiplex PCR; TCRdb's copy has only in-frame clones and leaves some out. The data hold just under 350,000 clones, with 80% to 90% observed a single time. Sequencing used peripheral blood. The receptors come from a man between 25 and 39 years old with active or convalescent COVID-19.

This chain connects TRBV28 to TRBJ1-2; 7 nucleotides match TRBD1. Germline V CDR1 and CDR2: MDHEN, SYDVKM. The CDR3 covers 14 residues. J gave up 7 bases and V 2 bases, and 7 bases lay outside the gene matches. The CDR3: CASSLDRAVRGYTF. In nucleotides, the CDR3 is TGTGCCAGCAGTTTAGACAGGGCGGTCCGTGGCTACACCTTC.

The chain is built from TRBV15 and TRBJ2-1; TRBD1 agrees at 8 bases. The CDR3 totals 12 residues. The J segment lost 2 bases and the V segment lost 9 bases, leaving 0 bases of the junction unmatched. Germline CDR1 and CDR2: LNHNV and YYDKDF (reference sequence). The CDR3 sequence: CATGQAYNEQFF. The CDR3 nucleotides are TGTGCCACGGGACAGGCCTACAATGAGCAGTTCTTC.

The chain has TRBV28 and TRBJ2-7, with 9 positions matching TRBD2. This CDR3 contains 14 residues. Unmatched junction bases numbered 4, after V lost 5 bases and J lost 2 bases. In germline, CDR1 is MDHEN, CDR2 SYDVKM. CDR3 region: CASSTAGGPYEQYF. For the CDR3, the DNA is TGTGCCAGCAGTACAGCGGGGGGACCCTACGAGCAGTACTTC.

The rearrangement links TRBV7-2 to TRBJ2-1; TRBD2 aligns across 9 bases. In germline, CDR1 is SGHTA, CDR2 FQGNSA. Losses at the gene ends were 1 base for V and 2 bases for J; bases not matched to a gene: 0. This CDR3 has 15 residues. CDR3 in amino acids: CASSLVAGAYNEQFF. Written as DNA, the CDR3 is TGTGCCAGCAGCTTAGTAGCGGGAGCCTACAATGAGCAGTTCTTC.

The chain combines TRBV15 with TRBJ1-4; 7 bases match TRBD1. The J segment lost 5 bases and the V segment lost 2 bases, leaving 8 bases of the junction unmatched. The CDR3 runs to 16 residues. Germline V CDR1 and CDR2: LNHNV, YYDKDF (reference sequence). The DNA for the CDR3 is TGTGCCACCAGCAGAAGGGAGGTGACAGGGAATGAAAAACTGTTTTTT. Translating gives CATSRREVTGNEKLFF.

The chain carries TRBV19 and TRBJ2-1, with a possible D match to TRBD2 (5 bases). The CDR3 spans 12 residues. Trimming cost V 2 bases and J 11 bases, with 10 bases left between them. CDR1 LNHDA and CDR2 SQIVND come from the germline V gene (reference sequence). CDR3 bases: TGTGCCAGTAGTATACCTACGGGGAAGCAGTTCTTC. It specifies CASSIPTGKQFF.

This chain uses TRBV9 with TRBJ2-1, with 11 positions matching TRBD2. This CDR3 has 16 amino acids. Germline V gene sequence: CDR1 SGDLS, CDR2 YYNGEE. The junction had 8 bases not matched to a gene; V was cut back by 3 bases and J by 6 bases. The CDR3 spells CASSASPGLAVNEQFF. For the CDR3, the DNA is TGTGCCAGCAGCGCGTCCCCGGGACTAGCGGTCAATGAGCAGTTCTTC.

V is TRBV3-1 (or the pseudogene TRBV3-2) and J is TRBJ1-4; TRBD1 might be the D (5 bases). CDR3 length: 12 amino acids. Germline lookup yields CDR1 LGHDT and CDR2 YNNKEL (reference sequence). V dropped 6 bases and J dropped 14 bases, with 16 bases sitting between them. The CDR3 is CASRGPETELFF. The CDR3 coding sequence is TGTGCCAGCAGGGGCCCGGAGACAGAGCTGTTTTTT.

The gene calls are TRBV19 and TRBJ1-2; 9 bases agree with TRBD1. The CDR3 extends over 13 amino acids. Trimming took 3 bases from V and 4 from J; bases not matched to a gene: 0. Germline CDR1 is LNHDA and CDR2 is SQIVND (reference sequence). This CDR3 is CASSMDRGYGYTF. In DNA form, the CDR3 reads TGTGCCAGTAGTATGGACAGGGGCTATGGCTACACCTTC.

The chain combines TRBV7-3 with TRBJ2-6; D is perhaps TRBD1 (6 bases). This CDR3 spans 18 amino acids. The germline CDR1 and CDR2 sequences are SGHTA and FQGTGA. The germline V and J ends were trimmed by 6 bases and 2 bases, with 20 bases remaining between them. CDR3 sequence (DNA): TGTGCCAGCAGTCAACCCCCATTTGGGGGCGCTGGGGCCAACGTCCTGACTTTC. Amino acid sequence: CASSQPPFGGAGANVLTF.

Only a few counts were recorded for this clone. V is TRBV7-2 and J is TRBJ2-1, with TRBD2 matching 15 bases. The V and J ends lost 4 bases and 9 bases, in that order; junction bases with no gene match: 7. Germline V gene data show CDR1 as SGHTA and CDR2 as FQGNSA. The CDR3 contains 16 residues. The CDR3 is CASSWTSGGAPTEQFF. The CDR3 bases are TGTGCCAGCAGCTGGACTAGCGGGGGGGCACCCACTGAGCAGTTCTTC.

The chain recombines TRBV7-2 with TRBJ1-1; TRBD1 matches at 9 bases. Looked up from germline, CDR1 is SGHTA and CDR2 is FQGNSA. This CDR3 region has 15 residues. J gave up 3 bases and V 4 bases, and 6 bases lay outside the gene matches. Here the CDR3 DNA reads TGTGCCAGCAGCTCGGACAGGGGTAGGGACACTGAAGCTTTCTTT. Its translation is CASSSDRGRDTEAFF.

The genes are TRBV18 and TRBJ1-1; 7 nucleotides agree with TRBD1. The CDR3 loop spans 15 amino acids. V lost 3 bases, J lost 5 bases, and 9 bases stayed unmatched. From germline, CDR1 is KGHSH and CDR2 LQKENI. The chain's CDR3 is CASSPKDREVTEAFF. The DNA of the CDR3 is TGTGCCAGCTCACCCAAAGACAGGGAGGTAACTGAAGCTTTCTTT. The variable domain in full, with the rest retrieved from reference TRBV18 and TRBJ1-1, is NAGVMQNPRHLVRRRGQEARLRCSPMKGHSHVYWYRQLPEEGLKFMVYLQKENIIDESGMPKERFSAEFPKEGPSILRIQQVVRGDSAAYFCASSPKDREVTEAFFGQGTRLTVV.

J is TRBJ2-3 and V is TRBV6-6; 9 bases match TRBD1. CDR3 length: 15 residues. Germline V lookup: CDR1 MNHNY, CDR2 SVGAGI (reference sequence). V shed 6 bases and J 6 bases; nucleotides not matched to a gene: 10. The CDR3 region is CASRLTGGVSDTQYF. CDR3 nucleotides: TGTGCCAGCAGATTAACAGGGGGCGTTTCGGATACGCAGTATTTT.

The V gene is TRBV4-1, the J gene TRBJ2-1; TRBD1 aligns across 8 bases. The trim removed 4 bases at V and 7 bases at J, leaving 9 bases unmatched. This CDR3 has 15 amino acids. Looked up from germline, CDR1 is MGHRA and CDR2 is YSYEKL. Written as DNA, the CDR3 is TGCGCCAGCAGCCCCCGGGCAGGGGGCTCGAATGAGCAGTTCTTC. This translates into CASSPRAGGSNEQFF.

This clone was detected once. The J gene is TRBJ2-2, the V gene TRBV24-1, with TRBD2 identical over 8 bases. The germline V gene encodes CDR1 KGHDR and CDR2 SFDVKD. The ends lost 4 bases at V and 5 bases at J; junction bases unmatched: 8. CDR3 size: 16 residues. The CDR3, as DNA: TGTGCCACCAGTGACCCTACTAGCGGAGGGACCGGGGAGCTGTTTTTT. This translates into CATSDPTSGGTGELFF.

The genes are TRBV3-1 (or the pseudogene TRBV3-2) and TRBJ2-3, with 10 bases lining up with TRBD2. CDR3 length equals 15 residues. Germline V lookup: CDR1 LGHDT, CDR2 YNNKEL (reference sequence). V gave up 5 bases and J gave up 3 bases; unmatched junction bases: 5. The CDR3 sequence: CASSGGTSDTDTQYF. CDR3 DNA: TGTGCCAGCAGCGGTGGGACTAGCGATACAGATACGCAGTATTTT.

The chain couples TRBV7-2 to TRBJ2-7; D ambiguous. The CDR3 contains 14 residues. V was cut by 1 base and J by 2 bases, with 9 bases left in between. Germline values: CDR1 SGHTA, CDR2 FQGNSA. Here the CDR3 DNA reads TGTGCCAGCAGCTTAGTCACCGGTCCCTACGAGCAGTACTTC. Protein sequence: CASSLVTGPYEQYF.

The chain recombines TRBV19 with TRBJ2-4; 9 bases are shared with TRBD1. J lost 4 bases, V lost 4 bases, and 11 bases had no gene match. This CDR3 is built from 17 residues. The germline gives CDR1 LNHDA, CDR2 SQIVND (reference sequence). The CDR3 loop reads CASSTLYRGLGKNIQYF. For the CDR3, the DNA is TGTGCCAGTAGTACCTTATACAGGGGGCTCGGGAAAAACATTCAGTACTTC.

The rearrangement uses TRBV7-9 and TRBJ1-1; tentative D call: TRBD1 (5 bases). Looked up from germline, CDR1 is SEHNR and CDR2 is FQNEAQ (reference sequence). The CDR3 totals 13 residues. V lost 5 bases to trimming and J lost 3 bases, with 10 bases between them. CDR3 sequence (DNA): TGTGCCAGCAGCCCACAAGGGGACACTGAAGCTTTCTTT. Amino acid sequence: CASSPQGDTEAFF.